This T cell receptor (beta chain) comes out of a study of breast tumors, draining lymph nodes, adjacent tissues. Axillary draining lymph nodes of breast cancer patients supplied the node samples. Study-level results: Data only fit, rather than demonstrated, lymph node origin of most tumor T cells. Tumors had less TCR diversity than lymph nodes, more than nontumor tissue.

The V gene lost 6 bases and the J gene lost 5 bases, with 24 bases spanning the gap. The CDR3 length is 16 residues. Germline V gene data show CDR1 as DFQATT and CDR2 as SNEGSKA (reference sequence). MiXCR, run by TCRdb on the multiplex PCR reads, gives a single entry per CDR3 protein. The sample holds 290,000 or so distinct CDR3 sequences; 30% are singletons and the top ten take about 1%. A note on this clonotype: Its antigen is undetermined.

The J gene is TRBJ2-3, the V gene TRBV20-1, with D maybe TRBD1 (7 bases). Sequenced input: axillary lymph node tissue. This TCR came from a female donor with breast cancer. Some clones in this sample may be carry-over from other donors' samples. CDR3 bases: TGCAGTGCGCACAGGACAGGACGGGGCGGGGTAGATACGCAGTATTTT. Its protein product is CSAHRTGRGGVDTQYF.